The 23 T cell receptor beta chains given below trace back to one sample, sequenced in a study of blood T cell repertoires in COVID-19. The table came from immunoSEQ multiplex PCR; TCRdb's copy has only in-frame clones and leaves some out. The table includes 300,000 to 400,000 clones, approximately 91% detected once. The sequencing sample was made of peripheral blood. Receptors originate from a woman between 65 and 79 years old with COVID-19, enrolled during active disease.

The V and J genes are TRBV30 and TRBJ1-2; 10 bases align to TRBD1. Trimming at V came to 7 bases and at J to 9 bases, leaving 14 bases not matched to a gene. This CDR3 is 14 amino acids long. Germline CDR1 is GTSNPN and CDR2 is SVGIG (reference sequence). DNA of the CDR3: TGTGCCTACAGTTTCCGGGACAGGGGATCTAGCTACACCTTC. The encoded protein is CAYSFRDRGSSYTF.

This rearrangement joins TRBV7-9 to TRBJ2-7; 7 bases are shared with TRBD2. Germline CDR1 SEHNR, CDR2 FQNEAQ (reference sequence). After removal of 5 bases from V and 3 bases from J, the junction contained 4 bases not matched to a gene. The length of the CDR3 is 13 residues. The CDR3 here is CASSLGGVYEQYF. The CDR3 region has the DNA TGTGCCAGCAGCCTTGGGGGGGTCTACGAGCAGTACTTC.

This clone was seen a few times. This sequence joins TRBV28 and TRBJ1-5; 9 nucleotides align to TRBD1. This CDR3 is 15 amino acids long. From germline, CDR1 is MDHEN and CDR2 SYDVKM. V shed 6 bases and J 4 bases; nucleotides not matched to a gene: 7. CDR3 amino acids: CASSPGTGRNQPQHF. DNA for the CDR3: TGTGCCAGCAGCCCCGGGACAGGGCGAAATCAGCCCCAGCATTTT.

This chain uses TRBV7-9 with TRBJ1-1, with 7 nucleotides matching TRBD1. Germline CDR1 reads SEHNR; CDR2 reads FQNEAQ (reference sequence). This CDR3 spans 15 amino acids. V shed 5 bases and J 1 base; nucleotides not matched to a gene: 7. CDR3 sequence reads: CASSLPGGKNTEAFF. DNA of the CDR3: TGTGCCAGCAGCCTACCAGGGGGAAAGAACACTGAAGCTTTCTTT.

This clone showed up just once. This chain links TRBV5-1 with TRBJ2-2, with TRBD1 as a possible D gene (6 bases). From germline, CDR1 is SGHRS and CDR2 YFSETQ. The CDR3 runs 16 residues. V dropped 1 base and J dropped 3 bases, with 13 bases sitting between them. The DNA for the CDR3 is TGCGCCAGCAGCTTGTCGACAGGTTCGGACACCGGGGAGCTGTTTTTT. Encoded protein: CASSLSTGSDTGELFF.

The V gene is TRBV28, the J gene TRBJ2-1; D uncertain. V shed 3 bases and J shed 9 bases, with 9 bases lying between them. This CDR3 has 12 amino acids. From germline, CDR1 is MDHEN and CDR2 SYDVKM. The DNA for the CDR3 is TGTGCCAGCAGTTTTCGGTGGGCTGAGCAGTTCTTC. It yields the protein CASSFRWAEQFF.

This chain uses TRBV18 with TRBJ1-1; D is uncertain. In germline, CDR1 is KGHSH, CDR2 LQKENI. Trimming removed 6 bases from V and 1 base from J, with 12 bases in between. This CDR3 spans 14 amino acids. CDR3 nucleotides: TGTGCCAGCTCGCGTCGGGAGTCGAACACTGAAGCTTTCTTT. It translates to CASSRRESNTEAFF.

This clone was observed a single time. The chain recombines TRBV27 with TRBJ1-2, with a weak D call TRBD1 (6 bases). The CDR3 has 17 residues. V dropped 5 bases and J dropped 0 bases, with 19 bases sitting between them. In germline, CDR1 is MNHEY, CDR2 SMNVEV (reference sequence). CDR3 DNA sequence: TGTGCCAGCAGTCCCAACTCCAGGGGCTCGACTAACTATGGCTACACCTTC. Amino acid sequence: CASSPNSRGSTNYGYTF.

As DNA, the CDR3 is TGTGCCAGCAGTGAAGTGCAGGGCTATGGCTACACCTTC. Translated: CASSEVQGYGYTF. J is TRBJ1-2 and V is TRBV6-1, with a tentative D call TRBD1 (5 bases). The CDR3 has 13 residues. The V gene's germline CDR1 is MNHNS and CDR2 SASEGT. V lost 1 base and J lost 4, with 7 bases in between.

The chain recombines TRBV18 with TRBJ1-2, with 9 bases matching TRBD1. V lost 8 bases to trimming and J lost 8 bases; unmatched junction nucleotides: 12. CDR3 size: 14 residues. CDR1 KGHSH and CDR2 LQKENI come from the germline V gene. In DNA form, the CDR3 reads TGTGCCAGCGGCGACCGGGACAGGGTCAAGGGCTACACCTTC. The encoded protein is CASGDRDRVKGYTF.

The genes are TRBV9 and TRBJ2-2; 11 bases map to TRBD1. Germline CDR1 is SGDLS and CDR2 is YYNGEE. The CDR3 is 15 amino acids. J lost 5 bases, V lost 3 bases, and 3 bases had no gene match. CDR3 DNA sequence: TGTGCCAGCAGCGCGGGACAGGGGGTTACCGGGGAGCTGTTTTTT. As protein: CASSAGQGVTGELFF.

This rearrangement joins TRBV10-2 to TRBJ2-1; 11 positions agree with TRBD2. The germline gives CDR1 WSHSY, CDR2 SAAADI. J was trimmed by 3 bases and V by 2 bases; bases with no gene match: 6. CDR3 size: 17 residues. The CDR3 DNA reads TGCGCCAGCAGTGAGAGTAGCGGGGGGGCCTACTACAATGAGCAGTTCTTC. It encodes CASSESSGGAYYNEQFF.

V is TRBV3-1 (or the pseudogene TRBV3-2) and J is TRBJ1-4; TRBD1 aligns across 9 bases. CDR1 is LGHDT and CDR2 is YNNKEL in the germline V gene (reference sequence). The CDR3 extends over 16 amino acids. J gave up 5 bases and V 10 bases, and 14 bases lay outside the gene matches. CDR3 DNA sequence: TGTGCCACTAAACCTACCTCGGGGACAGGGAATGAAAAACTGTTTTTT. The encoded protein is CATKPTSGTGNEKLFF.

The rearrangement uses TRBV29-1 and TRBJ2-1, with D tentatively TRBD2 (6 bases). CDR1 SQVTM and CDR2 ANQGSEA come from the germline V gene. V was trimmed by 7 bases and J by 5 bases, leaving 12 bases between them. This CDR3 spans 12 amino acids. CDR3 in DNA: TGCAGCGGGGGGGAGCGGGACAATGAGCAGTTCTTC. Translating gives CSGGERDNEQFF.

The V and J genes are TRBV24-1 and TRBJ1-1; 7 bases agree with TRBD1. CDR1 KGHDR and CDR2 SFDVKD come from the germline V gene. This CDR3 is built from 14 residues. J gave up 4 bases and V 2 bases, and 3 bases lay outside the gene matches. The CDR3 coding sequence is TGTGCCACCAGTGATTCGGCAGGGGGCACTGAAGCTTTCTTT. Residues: CATSDSAGGTEAFF.

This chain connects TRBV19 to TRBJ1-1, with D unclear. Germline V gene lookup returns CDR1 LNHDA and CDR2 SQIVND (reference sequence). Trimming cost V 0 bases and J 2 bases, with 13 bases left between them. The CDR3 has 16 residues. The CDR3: CASSIEMGQANTEAFF. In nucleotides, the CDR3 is TGTGCCAGTAGTATAGAGATGGGCCAGGCCAACACTGAAGCTTTCTTT.

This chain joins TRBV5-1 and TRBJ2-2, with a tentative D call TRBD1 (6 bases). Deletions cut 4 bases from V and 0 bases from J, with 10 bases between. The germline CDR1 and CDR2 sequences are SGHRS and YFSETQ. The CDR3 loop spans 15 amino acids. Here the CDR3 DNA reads TGCGCCAGCAGCCCGGGACAACCGAACACCGGGGAGCTGTTTTTT. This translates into CASSPGQPNTGELFF.

In DNA form, the CDR3 reads TGTGCCAGCAGCCCCCCCGGGGGAACCTACAATGAGCAGTTCTTC. The encoded protein is CASSPPGGTYNEQFF. The rearrangement links TRBV5-4 to TRBJ2-1, with D possibly being TRBD2 (6 bases). Germline-derived CDR1 and CDR2 are SGHNT and YYREEE (reference sequence). V was cut by 4 bases and J by 2 bases, with 13 bases left in between. There are 15 residues in the CDR3.

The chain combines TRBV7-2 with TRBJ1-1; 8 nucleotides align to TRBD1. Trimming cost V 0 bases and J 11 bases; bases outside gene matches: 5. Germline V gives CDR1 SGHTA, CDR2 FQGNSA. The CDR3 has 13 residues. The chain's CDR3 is CASSLAPTGEAFF. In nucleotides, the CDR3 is TGTGCCAGCAGCTTAGCGCCGACAGGGGAGGCTTTCTTT.

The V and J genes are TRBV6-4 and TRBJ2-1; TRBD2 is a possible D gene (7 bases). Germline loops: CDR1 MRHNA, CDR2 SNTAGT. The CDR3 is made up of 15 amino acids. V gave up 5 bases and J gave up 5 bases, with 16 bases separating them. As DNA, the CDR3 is TGTGCCAGCAGTCCTGCGGGGGCGCTTAACAATGAGCAGTTCTTC. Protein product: CASSPAGALNNEQFF.

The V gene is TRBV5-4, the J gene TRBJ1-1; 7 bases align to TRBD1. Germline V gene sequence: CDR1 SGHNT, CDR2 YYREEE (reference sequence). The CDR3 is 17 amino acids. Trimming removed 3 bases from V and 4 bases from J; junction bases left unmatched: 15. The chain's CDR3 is CASSSYKRQGAGTEAFF. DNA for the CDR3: TGTGCCAGCAGCTCTTACAAAAGACAGGGAGCGGGCACTGAAGCTTTCTTT.

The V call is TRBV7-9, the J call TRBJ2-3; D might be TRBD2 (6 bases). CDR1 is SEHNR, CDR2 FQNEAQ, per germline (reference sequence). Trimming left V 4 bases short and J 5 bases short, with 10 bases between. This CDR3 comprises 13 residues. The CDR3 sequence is CASSSPGRDTQYF. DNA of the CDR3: TGTGCCAGCAGCTCCCCCGGGAGAGATACGCAGTATTTT. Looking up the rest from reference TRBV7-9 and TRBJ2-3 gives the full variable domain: DTGVSQNPRHKITKRGQNVTFRCDPISEHNRLYWYRQTLGQGPEFLTYFQNEAQLEKSRLLSDRFSAERPKGSFSTLEIQRTEQGDSAMYLCASSSPGRDTQYFGPGTRLTVL.

The CDR3 DNA is TGTGCCAGCAGTTACAACCTCGGACAGGGAGAGAATGAGCAGTTCTTC. Protein product: CASSYNLGQGENEQFF. V and J are TRBV6-5 and TRBJ2-1; TRBD1 matches at 8 bases. J lost 7 bases, V lost 2 bases, and 10 bases had no gene match. Germline CDR1 and CDR2: MNHEY and SVGAGI. The CDR3 loop spans 16 amino acids.